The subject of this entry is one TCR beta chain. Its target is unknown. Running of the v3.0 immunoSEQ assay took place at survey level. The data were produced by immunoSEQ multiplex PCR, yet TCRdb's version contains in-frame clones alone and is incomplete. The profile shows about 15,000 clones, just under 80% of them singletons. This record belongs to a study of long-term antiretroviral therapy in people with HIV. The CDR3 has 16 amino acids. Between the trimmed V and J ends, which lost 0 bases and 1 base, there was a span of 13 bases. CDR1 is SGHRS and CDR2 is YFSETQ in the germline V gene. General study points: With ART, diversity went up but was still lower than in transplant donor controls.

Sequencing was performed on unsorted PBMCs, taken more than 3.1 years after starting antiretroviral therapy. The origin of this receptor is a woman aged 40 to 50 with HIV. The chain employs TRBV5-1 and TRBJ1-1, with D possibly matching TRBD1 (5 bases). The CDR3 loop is CASSLGPDRPNTEAFF. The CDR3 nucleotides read TGCGCCAGCAGCTTGGGGCCAGACAGACCGAACACTGAAGCTTTCTTT.